This record covers a single T cell receptor (beta chain). The antigen is unknown. One junction end disagrees with the germline gene, perhaps due to a read error. The protocol was immunoSEQ multiplex PCR, while the TCRdb copy is restricted to in-frame clones and leaves out a portion. The repertoire includes roughly 64,000 clones, around 80% of them detected once, and about 6.8% sits in the top ten. The source of the sample is a study of radiation and T cells in renal cell carcinoma. Broader study findings: In blood, top tumor clones expanded by 2 weeks, shrinking by 4.

This CDR3 has 13 amino acids. The germline V gene has CDR1 MNHNY and CDR2 SVGAGI (reference sequence). Time point described: blood 4 weeks post-SBRT, at nephrectomy. Treatment of the sample: 15 Gy SBRT to primary tumor, nephrectomy 4 weeks later. Clear cell pathology was present in this patient's renal cell carcinoma. The rearrangement joins TRBV6-6 to TRBJ1-1; the match to TRBD1 covers 8 bases. The clonotype comes from a man in his 60s with renal cell carcinoma. The sequenced sample was blood, obtained from a patient whose treatment included radiotherapy and nephrectomy. The CDR3 protein is CVSSHTGGTEAFF. The DNA for the CDR3 is TGTGTCAGCAGTCATACAGGGGGCACTGAAGCTTTCTTT.